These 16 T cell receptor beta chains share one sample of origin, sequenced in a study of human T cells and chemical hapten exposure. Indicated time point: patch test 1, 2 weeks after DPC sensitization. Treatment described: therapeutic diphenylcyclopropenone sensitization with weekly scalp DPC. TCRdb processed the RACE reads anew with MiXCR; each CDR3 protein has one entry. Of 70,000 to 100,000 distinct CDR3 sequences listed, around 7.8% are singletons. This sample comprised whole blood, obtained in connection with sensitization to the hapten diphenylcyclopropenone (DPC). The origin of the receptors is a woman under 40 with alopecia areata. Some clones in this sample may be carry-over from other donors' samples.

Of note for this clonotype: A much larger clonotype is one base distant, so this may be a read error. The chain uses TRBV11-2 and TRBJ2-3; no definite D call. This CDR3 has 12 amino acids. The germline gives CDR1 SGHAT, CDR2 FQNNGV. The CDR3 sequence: CVSSFVPDTQYF. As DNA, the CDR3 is TGTGTCAGCAGCTTCGTCCCAGATACGCAGTATTTT.

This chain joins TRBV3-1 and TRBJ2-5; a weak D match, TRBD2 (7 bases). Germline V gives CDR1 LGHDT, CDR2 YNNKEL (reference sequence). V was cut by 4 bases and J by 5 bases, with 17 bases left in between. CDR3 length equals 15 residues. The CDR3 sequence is CASSRLARRGETQYF. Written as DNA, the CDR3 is TGTGCCAGCAGCCGACTAGCCCGGAGGGGGGAGACCCAGTACTTC.

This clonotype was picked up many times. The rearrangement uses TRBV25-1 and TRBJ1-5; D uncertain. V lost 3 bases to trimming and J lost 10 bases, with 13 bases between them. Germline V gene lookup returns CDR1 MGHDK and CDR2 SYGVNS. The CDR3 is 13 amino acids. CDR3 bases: TGTGCCAGCAGTGATTCGCCCGGCCCACCCCAGCATTTT. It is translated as CASSDSPGPPQHF.

The CDR3 loop is CASSLTGQGYDEQFF. As DNA, the CDR3 is TGTGCCAGCAGCCTAACGGGACAGGGATACGATGAGCAGTTCTTC. The gene calls are TRBV5-5 and TRBJ2-1; 9 bases map to TRBD1. The CDR3 length is 15 residues. CDR1 and CDR2 (germline): SGHKS, YYEKEE (reference sequence). Germline trimming cut 4 bases from V and 8 bases from J; bases unmatched to any gene: 10.

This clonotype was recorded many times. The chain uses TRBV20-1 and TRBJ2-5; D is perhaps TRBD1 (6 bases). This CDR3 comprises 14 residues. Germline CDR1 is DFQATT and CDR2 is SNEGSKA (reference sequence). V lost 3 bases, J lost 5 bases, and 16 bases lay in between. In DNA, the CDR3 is TGCAGTGCTAGTCCACAGGGATCCGGGGAGACCCAGTACTTC. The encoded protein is CSASPQGSGETQYF.

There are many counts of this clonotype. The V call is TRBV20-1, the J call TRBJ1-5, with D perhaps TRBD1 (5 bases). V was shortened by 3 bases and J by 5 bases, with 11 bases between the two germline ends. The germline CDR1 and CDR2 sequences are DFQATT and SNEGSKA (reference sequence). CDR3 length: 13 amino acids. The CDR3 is CSARPTGYQPQHF. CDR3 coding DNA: TGCAGTGCTAGGCCCACAGGATATCAGCCCCAGCATTTT.

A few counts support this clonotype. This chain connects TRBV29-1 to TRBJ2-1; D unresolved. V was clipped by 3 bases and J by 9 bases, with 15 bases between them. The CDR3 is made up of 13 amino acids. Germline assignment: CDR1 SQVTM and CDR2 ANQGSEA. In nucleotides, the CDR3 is TGCAGCGTTGACGCCACCTTTGTCGGTGAGCAGTTCTTC. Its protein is CSVDATFVGEQFF.

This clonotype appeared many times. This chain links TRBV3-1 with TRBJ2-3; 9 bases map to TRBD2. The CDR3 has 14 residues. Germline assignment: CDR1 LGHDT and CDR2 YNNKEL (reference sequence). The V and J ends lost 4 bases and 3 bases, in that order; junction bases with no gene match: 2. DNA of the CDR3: TGTGCCAGCAGCCTGACTAGCGGTACAGATACGCAGTATTTT. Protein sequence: CASSLTSGTDTQYF.

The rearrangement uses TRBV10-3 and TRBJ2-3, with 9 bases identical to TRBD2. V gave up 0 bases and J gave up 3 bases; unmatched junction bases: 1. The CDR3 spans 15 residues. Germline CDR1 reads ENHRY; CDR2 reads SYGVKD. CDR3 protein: CAISESGLATDTQYF. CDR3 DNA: TGTGCCATCAGTGAGTCTGGACTAGCGACAGATACGCAGTATTTT.

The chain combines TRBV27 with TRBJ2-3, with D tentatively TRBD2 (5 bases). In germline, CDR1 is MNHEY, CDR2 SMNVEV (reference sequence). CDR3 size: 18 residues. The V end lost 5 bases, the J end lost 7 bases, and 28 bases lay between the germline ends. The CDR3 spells CASSPLTAASETTYTQYF. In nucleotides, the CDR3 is TGTGCCAGCAGTCCGCTAACAGCGGCCAGTGAAACGACTTATACGCAGTATTTT.

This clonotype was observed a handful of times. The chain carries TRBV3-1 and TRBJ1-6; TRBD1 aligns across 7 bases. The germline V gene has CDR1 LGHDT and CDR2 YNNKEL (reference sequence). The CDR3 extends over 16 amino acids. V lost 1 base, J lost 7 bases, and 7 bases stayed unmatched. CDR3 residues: CASSQATGTVNSPLHF. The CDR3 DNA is TGTGCCAGCAGCCAAGCTACCGGGACAGTCAATTCACCCCTCCACTTT.

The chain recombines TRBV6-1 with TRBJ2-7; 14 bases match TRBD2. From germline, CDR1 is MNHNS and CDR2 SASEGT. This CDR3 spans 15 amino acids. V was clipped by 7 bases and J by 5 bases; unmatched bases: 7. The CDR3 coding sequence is TGTGCCAGCACGCGGACTAGCGGGGGGTCCCACGAGCAGTACTTC. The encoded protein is CASTRTSGGSHEQYF.

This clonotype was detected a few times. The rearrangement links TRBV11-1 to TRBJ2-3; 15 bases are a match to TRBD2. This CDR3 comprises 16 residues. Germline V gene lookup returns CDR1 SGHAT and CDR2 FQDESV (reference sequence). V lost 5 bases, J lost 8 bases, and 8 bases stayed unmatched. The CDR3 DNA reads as TGTGCCAGCAGCACCCGGACTAGCGGGGGGGCCGGTACGCAGTATTTT. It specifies CASSTRTSGGAGTQYF.

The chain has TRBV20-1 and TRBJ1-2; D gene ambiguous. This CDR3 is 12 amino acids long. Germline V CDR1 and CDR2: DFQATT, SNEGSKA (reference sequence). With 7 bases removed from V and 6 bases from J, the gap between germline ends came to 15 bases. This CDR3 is CSVGVGPDGYTF. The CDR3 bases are TGCAGTGTCGGGGTTGGCCCCGATGGCTACACCTTC.

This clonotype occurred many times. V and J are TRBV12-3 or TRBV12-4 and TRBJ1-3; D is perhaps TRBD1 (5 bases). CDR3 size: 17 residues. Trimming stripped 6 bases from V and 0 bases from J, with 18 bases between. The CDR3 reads CASSQKATALSGNTIYF. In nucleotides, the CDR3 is TGTGCCAGCAGCCAAAAGGCGACAGCGCTCTCTGGAAACACCATATATTTT.

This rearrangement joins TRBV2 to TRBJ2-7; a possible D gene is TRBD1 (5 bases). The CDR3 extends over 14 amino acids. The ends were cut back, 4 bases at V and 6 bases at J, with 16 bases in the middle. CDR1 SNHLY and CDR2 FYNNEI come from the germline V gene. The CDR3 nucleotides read TGTGCCAGCAGTGGGGGCATGCGGCCCTCCGAGCAGTACTTC. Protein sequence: CASSGGMRPSEQYF. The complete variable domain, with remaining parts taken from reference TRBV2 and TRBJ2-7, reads EPEVTQTPSHQVTQMGQEVILRCVPISNHLYFYWYRQILGQKVEFLVSFYNNEISEKSEIFDDQFSVERPDGSNFTLKIRSTKLEDSAMYFCASSGGMRPSEQYFGPGTRLTVT.